This entry lists 21 T cell receptor beta chains sequenced from one sample in a study of T cells after yellow fever vaccination. MiXCR, run by TCRdb on the 5' RACE reads, gives a single entry per CDR3 protein. The sample yields hundreds of thousands of distinct CDR3 sequences, about a fifth seen once. The starting material was PBMCs, obtained around 3 weeks after the first yellow fever vaccination. The receptor set was obtained from a man between 18 and 29 years old who received the YFV17D yellow fever vaccine.

In its sample, this clonotype was seen many times. CDR3 in amino acids: CASSLRGRDEKLFF. CDR3 nucleotide sequence: TGTGCCAGCAGCCTCAGGGGGCGCGATGAAAAACTGTTTTTT. V is TRBV11-2 and J is TRBJ1-4, with 8 nucleotides matching TRBD1. The J segment lost 6 bases and the V segment lost 5 bases, leaving 5 bases of the junction unmatched. The CDR3 covers 14 residues. Germline V gene sequence: CDR1 SGHAT, CDR2 FQNNGV.

This clonotype was seen a few times. V usage is TRBV7-2 and J usage is TRBJ2-7, with D unresolved. Trimming left V 3 bases short and J 2 bases short, with 8 bases between. CDR1 SGHTA and CDR2 FQGNSA come from the germline V gene. The CDR3 has 13 residues. The CDR3, as DNA: TGTGCCAGCAGCTTGCAGAGCACCTACGAGCAGTACGTC. Translating it yields CASSLQSTYEQYV.

The chain has TRBV20-1 and TRBJ2-3, with unresolved D. V was pared by 3 bases and J by 5 bases, with 3 bases between. The CDR3 extends over 10 amino acids. Germline V CDR1 and CDR2: DFQATT, SNEGSKA (reference sequence). CDR3 amino acids: CSASIDTQYF. The CDR3 nucleotides are TGCAGTGCTAGTATAGATACGCAGTATTTT.

The genes are TRBV29-1 and TRBJ2-3, with 12 positions matching TRBD1. Trimming removed 3 bases from V and 2 bases from J; junction bases left unmatched: 0. Germline values: CDR1 SQVTM, CDR2 ANQGSEA. There are 14 residues in the CDR3. In nucleotides, the CDR3 is TGCAGCGTTGAGGGACAGGGGGCCACAGATACGCAGTATTTT. This encodes CSVEGQGATDTQYF.

The rearrangement links TRBV9 to TRBJ2-3; D may be TRBD2 (5 bases). Deletions cut 6 bases from V and 8 bases from J, with 13 bases between. Looked up from germline, CDR1 is SGDLS and CDR2 is YYNGEE. The CDR3 has 12 amino acids. The CDR3 DNA reads TGTGCCAGCAATCGGGAAACCGGTACGCAGTATTTT. This sequence encodes CASNRETGTQYF.

The DNA of the CDR3 is TGTGCCAGCAGAAGGGGTTCGAGCTCCTATAATTCACCCCTCCACTTT. It codes for CASRRGSSSYNSPLHF. The chain combines TRBV6-5 with TRBJ1-6, with D maybe TRBD1 (5 bases). This CDR3 region has 16 residues. V shed 6 bases and J shed 0 bases, with 12 bases lying between them. Germline V CDR1 and CDR2: MNHEY, SVGAGI.

The genes are TRBV4-2 and TRBJ1-2; D gene unclear. The CDR3 has 15 amino acids. From germline, CDR1 is LGHNA and CDR2 YNFKEQ. Between the trimmed V and J ends, which lost 4 bases and 3 bases, there was a span of 15 bases. The CDR3 protein is CASSPSVISDYGYTF. DNA for the CDR3: TGTGCCAGCAGCCCCAGTGTAATTTCGGACTATGGCTACACCTTC.

This clonotype was observed a handful of times. The rearrangement uses TRBV27 and TRBJ2-7, with D maybe TRBD1 (5 bases). The CDR3 loop spans 14 amino acids. Germline lookup yields CDR1 MNHEY and CDR2 SMNVEV (reference sequence). V was pared by 6 bases and J by 7 bases, with 19 bases between. The CDR3 DNA reads as TGTGCCAGCAGCACCACAGGTTTTCGAATTGAGCAGTACTTC. Protein sequence: CASSTTGFRIEQYF.

This clonotype was detected a few times. The junction departs from the called germline gene at one end, perhaps through a read error. This chain uses TRBV11-2 with TRBJ2-7, with D unresolved. The CDR3 covers 14 residues. The germline CDR1 and CDR2 sequences are SGHAT and FQNNGV. The CDR3, as DNA: TGTGCCAGCAGTTTAGTGCCGTATACCTACGAGCAGTACTTC. As protein: CASSLVPYTYEQYF.

This clonotype was observed at least ten times. The V and J genes are TRBV18 and TRBJ2-2, with D uncertain. Germline values: CDR1 KGHSH, CDR2 LQKENI. V was clipped by 6 bases and J by 3 bases, with 11 bases between them. This CDR3 is built from 14 residues. As DNA, the CDR3 is TGTGCCAGCTCCGAGACACTTTACACCGGGGAGCTGTTTTTT. It is translated as CASSETLYTGELFF. Looking up the rest from reference TRBV18 and TRBJ2-2 gives the full variable domain: NAGVMQNPRHLVRRRGQEARLRCSPMKGHSHVYWYRQLPEEGLKFMVYLQKENIIDESGMPKERFSAEFPKEGPSILRIQQVVRGDSAAYFCASSETLYTGELFFGEGSRLTVL.

This chain connects TRBV27 to TRBJ1-5, with 7 bases aligning to TRBD1. Germline-derived CDR1 and CDR2 are MNHEY and SMNVEV (reference sequence). The CDR3 is made up of 14 amino acids. With 6 bases clipped from V and 7 bases from J, the junction kept 9 bases outside the gene matches. The CDR3 DNA reads TGTGCCAGCAGCCTAACACAGGGGAGGCAGCCCCAGCATTTT. It yields the protein CASSLTQGRQPQHF.

The rearrangement links TRBV7-9 to TRBJ2-7, with TRBD1 matching over 8 bases. Germline-derived CDR1 and CDR2 are SEHNR and FQNEAQ (reference sequence). This CDR3 region has 16 residues. J gave up 4 bases and V 7 bases, and 15 bases lay outside the gene matches. CDR3 amino acids: CASNRADGDRLYEQYF. Written as DNA, the CDR3 is TGTGCCAGCAACCGGGCAGACGGGGACAGGCTGTACGAGCAGTACTTC.

The chain carries TRBV6-2 or TRBV6-3 and TRBJ2-7, with 9 bases aligning to TRBD1. The germline CDR1 and CDR2 sequences are MNHEY and SVGEGT. The CDR3 is 18 amino acids. J lost 0 bases, V lost 1 base, and 10 bases had no gene match. The CDR3 is CASSYYRPRQGGSYEQYF. The CDR3 coding sequence is TGTGCCAGCAGTTACTACAGACCCAGACAGGGGGGCTCCTACGAGCAGTACTTC.

The J gene is TRBJ2-3, the V gene TRBV12-3 or TRBV12-4; tentative D call: TRBD1 (6 bases). This CDR3 region has 16 residues. Trimming took 5 bases from V and 2 from J, leaving 17 bases between them. In nucleotides, the CDR3 is TGTGCCAGCAGTCGTCCCCCCGGGACACTCACAGATACGCAGTATTTT. The encoded protein is CASSRPPGTLTDTQYF.

This clonotype has only a few counts. V and J are TRBV7-2 and TRBJ1-6, with 12 bases that match TRBD1. The CDR3 totals 17 residues. Germline lookup yields CDR1 SGHTA and CDR2 FQGNSA. The junction had 7 bases not matched to a gene; V was cut back by 1 base and J by 9 bases. The CDR3 loop reads CASSLGGTGGFRSPLHF. CDR3 nucleotide sequence: TGTGCCAGCAGCTTAGGTGGGACAGGGGGCTTTCGTTCACCCCTCCACTTT.

Only a few counts were recorded for this clonotype. This sequence may be a read error, since a much larger clone differs from it by one base. V is TRBV9 and J is TRBJ2-2; no reliable D call. The CDR3 sequence is 12 residues long. V lost 0 bases to trimming and J lost 3 bases, with 0 bases between them. Germline V gene sequence: CDR1 SGDLS, CDR2 YYNGEE. DNA of the CDR3: TGTGCCAGCAGCGTAGACACCGGGGAGCTGTTTTTT. Its translation is CASSVDTGELFF.

This clonotype appeared a few times. The V call is TRBV5-1, the J call TRBJ2-1; D is unclear. Trimming took off 2 bases at V and 9 bases at J, with 6 bases between the two ends. This CDR3 is 11 amino acids long. The germline V gene has CDR1 SGHRS and CDR2 YFSETQ. CDR3 amino acids: CASSFGLEQFF. CDR3 nucleotide sequence: TGCGCCAGCAGCTTCGGCCTTGAGCAGTTCTTC.

Only a few counts were recorded for this clonotype. The chain uses TRBV9 and TRBJ1-2, with D unresolved. Looked up from germline, CDR1 is SGDLS and CDR2 is YYNGEE. V was trimmed by 0 bases and J by 2 bases, leaving 8 bases between them. The CDR3 length is 14 residues. The CDR3: CASSVVSGNYGYTF. The CDR3 coding sequence is TGTGCCAGCAGCGTAGTGTCCGGAAACTATGGCTACACCTTC.

The chain has TRBV7-9 and TRBJ1-2; D perhaps matches TRBD1 (5 bases). CDR3 length: 15 residues. Germline V gene data show CDR1 as SEHNR and CDR2 as FQNEAQ (reference sequence). V was cut by 4 bases and J by 4 bases, with 16 bases left in between. CDR3 in amino acids: CASSSETVTGYGYTF. Written as DNA, the CDR3 is TGTGCCAGCAGCTCCGAAACAGTAACAGGCTATGGCTACACCTTC.

This clonotype was seen only a few times. The chain joins TRBV4-3 to TRBJ2-2; 10 bases map to TRBD2. CDR3 size: 19 residues. V lost 4 bases, J lost 2 bases, and 13 bases stayed unmatched. Germline V gives CDR1 LGHNA, CDR2 YSLEER. CDR3 amino acids: CASSLRRLAGALNTGELFF. The CDR3 nucleotides read TGCGCCAGCAGCCTTAGACGGCTAGCGGGGGCCCTAAACACCGGGGAGCTGTTTTTT.

The rearrangement links TRBV20-1 to TRBJ2-5, with D perhaps matching TRBD2 (7 bases). Germline V gene lookup returns CDR1 DFQATT and CDR2 SNEGSKA (reference sequence). The CDR3 is 17 residues long. With 5 bases removed from V and 4 bases from J, the gap between germline ends came to 26 bases. The CDR3 spells CSAPPVDSRGGGETQYF. The CDR3 coding sequence is TGCAGTGCTCCCCCCGTGGACTCTAGGGGGGGGGGAGAGACCCAGTACTTC.